The rows below give T cell receptor beta chains drawn from one sample of a study of blood T cell repertoires in COVID-19. Sequencing used immunoSEQ multiplex PCR; TCRdb keeps in-frame clones, though not all of them. Of 60,000 to 70,000 clones listed, more than 75% are singletons. Input material: PBMCs or T cells enriched from blood (not recorded which). The receptor set was obtained from a woman aged 40 to 49 who had recovered from COVID-19. The CDR3 runs from the conserved cysteine through the conserved F or W. D genes are given only for firm matches. Clone size, where shown, is once, few, many, or a class for clones that have expanded.

d_gene,j_gene,abundance,v_gene,CDR3aa,CDR3nt
-,TRBJ1-6,-,TRBV5-1,CASSSNRNGNSPLHF,TGCGCCAGCAGCTCAAACAGGAACGGGAATTCACCCCTCCACTTT
TRBD2,TRBJ2-3,-,TRBV14,CASSQEYAWGASGGTDTQYF,TGTGCCAGCAGCCAAGAATATGCCTGGGGGGCTAGCGGGGGCACAGATACGCAGTATTTT
-,TRBJ2-2,-,TRBV9,CASSVRGSNTGELFF,TGTGCCAGCAGCGTTCGGGGATCGAACACCGGGGAGCTGTTTTTT
-,TRBJ2-7,-,TRBV11-2,CASSLDLLGAGVYEQYF,TGTGCCAGCAGCTTAGATTTATTAGGGGCAGGGGTGTACGAGCAGTACTTC
-,TRBJ2-7,-,TRBV5-1,CASSLGRGTSYEQYF,TGCGCCAGCAGCTTGGGGCGGGGTACCTCCTACGAGCAGTACTTC
-,TRBJ2-1,-,TRBV4-1,CASSQVEQRDEQFF,TGCGCCAGCAGCCAAGTAGAACAGAGGGATGAGCAGTTCTTC
-,TRBJ2-5,-,TRBV5-4,CASSSEGLPETQYF,TGTGCCAGCAGCAGCGAGGGCCTCCCGGAGACCCAGTACTTC
-,TRBJ2-2,-,TRBV7-2,CASSLAHWRKNTGELFF,TGTGCCAGCAGCTTAGCGCACTGGCGGAAGAACACCGGGGAGCTGTTTTTT
TRBD1,TRBJ2-7,medium-sized,TRBV18,CASASIPGQGYEQYF,TGTGCCAGCGCGAGCATACCGGGACAGGGCTACGAGCAGTACTTC
-,TRBJ1-2,-,TRBV16,CASSQSGRGDYGYTF,TGTGCCAGCAGCCAGTCCGGCAGGGGCGACTATGGCTACACCTTC
TRBD1,TRBJ2-7,-,TRBV29-1,CSVDRGHRGEQYF,TGCAGCGTTGACAGGGGGCATAGAGGGGAGCAGTACTTC
-,TRBJ2-7,-,TRBV18,CASSPGHGNEQYF,TGTGCCAGCTCCCCGGGACACGGCAACGAGCAGTACTTC
TRBD1,TRBJ1-1,few,TRBV9,CASSPQRQGGEAFF,TGTGCCAGCAGCCCCCAGCGACAGGGAGGTGAAGCTTTCTTT
TRBD1,TRBJ1-1,-,TRBV7-9,CASGRGQYTEAFF,TGTGCCAGCGGTCGGGGACAGTACACTGAAGCTTTCTTT
TRBD2,TRBJ2-1,-,TRBV7-9,CASSLTSGGANEQFF,TGTGCCAGCAGCCTAACTAGCGGGGGGGCCAATGAGCAGTTCTTC
-,TRBJ2-1,-,TRBV12-3/TRBV12-4,CASSASNEQFF,TGTGCCAGCAGCGCTAGCAATGAGCAGTTCTTC
-,TRBJ2-3,-,TRBV29-1,CSVDQGTDTQYF,TGCAGCGTTGATCAGGGCACAGATACGCAGTATTTT
TRBD1,TRBJ2-2,-,TRBV19,CASSSQGATGELFF,TGTGCCAGTAGCTCTCAGGGGGCAACCGGGGAGCTGTTTTTT
TRBD1,TRBJ1-3,-,TRBV3-1/TRBV3-2,CASSQLQGFAGNTIYF,TGTGCCAGCAGCCAATTACAGGGGTTTGCTGGAAACACCATATATTTT
-,TRBJ2-1,-,TRBV2,CASREQGPSGEQFF,TGTGCCAGCAGAGAACAGGGCCCGTCAGGTGAGCAGTTCTTC
TRBD1,TRBJ1-6,-,TRBV6-5,CASRSSGTGDSPLHF,TGTGCCAGCAGGTCCTCCGGGACAGGGGATTCACCCCTCCACTTT
-,TRBJ2-2,-,TRBV11-2,CASSREGELFF,TGTGCCAGCAGCCGAGAAGGGGAGCTGTTTTTT
-,TRBJ1-1,-,TRBV7-2,CASSRRSGEGGGEAFF,TGTGCCAGCAGTCGTAGGAGCGGGGAGGGCGGAGGTGAAGCTTTCTTT
TRBD2,TRBJ2-2,-,TRBV9,CASSVRLAANTGELFF,TGTGCCAGCAGCGTACGCCTAGCGGCGAACACCGGGGAGCTGTTTTTT
-,TRBJ2-1,-,TRBV12-3/TRBV12-4,CASSSGAYNEQFF,TGTGCCAGCAGTTCCGGGGCCTACAATGAGCAGTTCTTC
-,TRBJ2-2,-,TRBV19,CASSIPGLNTGELFF,TGTGCCAGTAGTATCCCGGGGTTGAACACCGGGGAGCTGTTTTTT
-,TRBJ2-7,once,TRBV11-2,CASSLSGTRPYEQYF,TGTGCCAGCAGCCTATCCGGGACACGACCCTACGAGCAGTACTTC
-,TRBJ1-1,-,TRBV2,CASKTRGTARAEAFF,TGTGCCAGCAAAACAAGAGGTACGGCACGGGCTGAAGCTTTCTTT
-,TRBJ2-6,-,TRBV5-1,CASSPMSSSGANVLTF,TGCGCCAGCAGCCCCATGAGTTCCTCTGGGGCCAACGTCCTGACTTTC
TRBD2,TRBJ2-7,-,TRBV6-5,CASSYGSGGLYEQYF,TGTGCCAGCAGTTACGGAAGCGGGGGCCTGTACGAGCAGTACTTC
-,TRBJ1-4,-,TRBV29-1,CSVVVTSNEKLFF,TGCAGCGTTGTGGTCACATCTAATGAAAAACTGTTTTTT
TRBD1,TRBJ1-2,-,TRBV9,CASSVAGGAEGYTF,TGTGCCAGCAGCGTAGCAGGGGGCGCAGAGGGCTACACCTTC
-,TRBJ1-2,-,TRBV13,CASSSRSADGYTF,TGTGCCAGCAGCTCGAGGTCGGCAGATGGCTACACCTTC
TRBD2,TRBJ2-7,-,TRBV27,CASRREGLSYEQYF,TGTGCCAGCAGGAGGGAGGGGCTCTCCTACGAGCAGTACTTC
TRBD1,TRBJ2-2,few,TRBV2,CASSGGQGHSLGPTGELFF,TGTGCCAGCAGTGGGGGACAGGGTCATTCCTTGGGGCCCACCGGGGAGCTGTTTTTT
-,TRBJ2-2,-,TRBV12-3/TRBV12-4,CAFSGGGELFF,TGTGCCTTCAGCGGCGGCGGGGAGCTGTTTTTT
-,TRBJ1-1,once,TRBV6-6,CASSYSIGRSNTEAFF,TGTGCCAGCAGTTACTCGATTGGCAGGTCGAACACTGAAGCTTTCTTT
-,TRBJ2-7,-,TRBV5-6,CASSFPGGHEQYF,TGTGCCAGCAGCTTCCCCGGGGGTCACGAGCAGTACTTC
-,TRBJ1-2,-,TRBV6-5,CASTPRGRYGYTF,TGTGCCAGCACCCCCCGAGGGCGCTATGGCTACACCTTC
TRBD1,TRBJ1-1,-,TRBV9,CASSVGGIGTEAFF,TGTGCCAGCAGTGTAGGGGGCATTGGCACTGAAGCTTTCTTT
-,TRBJ2-7,few,TRBV7-2,CASSPTAEGHEQYF,TGTGCCAGCAGCCCTACGGCGGAGGGCCACGAGCAGTACTTC
-,TRBJ2-7,-,TRBV5-1,CASSLDSASSQSEQYF,TGCGCCAGCAGCTTGGACAGTGCCTCTTCTCAGTCCGAGCAGTACTTC
-,TRBJ1-1,-,TRBV18,CASSPSPGQRNTEAFF,TGTGCCAGCTCACCATCTCCAGGACAGCGAAACACTGAAGCTTTCTTT
-,TRBJ2-5,-,TRBV18,CASSPLKETQYF,TGTGCCAGCTCACCATTAAAAGAGACCCAGTACTTC
-,TRBJ1-6,few,TRBV6-5,CASTPLTINNSPLHF,TGTGCCAGCACCCCCCTGACAATTAATAATTCACCCCTCCACTTT
-,TRBJ1-3,-,TRBV3-1/TRBV3-2,CASSQVGSGNTIYF,TGTGCCAGCAGCCAAGTCGGCTCTGGAAACACCATATATTTT
-,TRBJ1-6,few,TRBV10-2,CASSESGGFRSPLHF,TGCGCCAGCAGTGAGTCGGGGGGTTTTCGGTCACCCCTCCACTTT
-,TRBJ1-1,-,TRBV19,CASTLGDGVNTEAFF,TGTGCCAGTACCCTAGGGGATGGGGTGAACACTGAAGCTTTCTTT
-,TRBJ2-1,-,TRBV3-1/TRBV3-2,CASSQVVPYNEQFF,TGTGCCAGCAGCCAAGTAGTTCCTTACAATGAGCAGTTCTTC